The subject of this entry is one TCR beta chain. What it binds is unknown. Germline CDR1 is LNHDA and CDR2 is SQIVND (reference sequence). The CDR3 sequence is 15 residues long. V lost 0 bases to trimming and J lost 4 bases, with 10 bases between them. The repertoire was sequenced with immunoSEQ multiplex PCR; TCRdb's copy has only in-frame clones and lacks some. The sample holds 50,000 or so clones, approximately 90% seen once. This entry belongs to a study of graft-versus-host responses after intestinal transplantation. Findings and limits, study-wide: Early post-transplant HvG declines showed an association with peak circulating GvH clone levels.

Material: PBMCs, obtained roughly 120 days after intestinal transplantation. The chain links TRBV19 to TRBJ2-1; D is possibly TRBD1 (5 bases). The sequence was collected from a human patient who received an intestinal transplant, so some T cells may come from the graft donor. The CDR3 reads CASSIEQEEYNEQFF. The DNA of the CDR3 is TGTGCCAGTAGTATAGAACAGGAAGAATACAATGAGCAGTTCTTC.